One sample yielded the 9 T cell receptor beta chains listed below, sequenced in a study of blood T cell repertoires in COVID-19. Sequencing was performed with immunoSEQ multiplex PCR; in TCRdb, only in-frame clones are kept and a portion is missing. The table lists fewer than 130,000 clones, around 79% of them singletons. The sample was peripheral blood. The receptors were gathered from a man between 65 and 85 years old with active or convalescent COVID-19.

V gene TRBV30 combines with J gene TRBJ2-2, with D maybe TRBD2 (5 bases). V was pared by 2 bases and J by 8 bases, with 9 bases between. CDR1 is GTSNPN and CDR2 is SVGIG in the germline V gene (reference sequence). This CDR3 is 12 amino acids long. This chain's CDR3 is CAWSMGAGELFF. DNA of the CDR3: TGTGCCTGGAGTATGGGAGCGGGGGAGCTGTTTTTT. The full variable domain, its missing parts supplied by reference TRBV30 and TRBJ2-2, is SQTIHQWPATLVQPVGSPLSLECTVEGTSNPNLYWYRQAAGRGLQLLFYSVGIGQISSEVPQNLSASRPQDRQFILSSKKLLLSDSGFYLCAWSMGAGELFFGEGSRLTVL.

The V call is TRBV7-8, the J call TRBJ1-2; D is undetermined. V lost 2 bases and J 3 bases, leaving 7 bases between the germline ends. This CDR3 region has 13 residues. Germline CDR1 reads SGHVS; CDR2 reads FQNEAQ. In nucleotides, the CDR3 is TGTGCCAGCAGCTTACAACAGCACTATGGCTACACCTTC. Its protein product is CASSLQQHYGYTF.

The rearrangement joins TRBV10-3 to TRBJ2-7; tentatively, D is TRBD1 (6 bases). V shed 2 bases and J shed 2 bases, with 13 bases lying between them. This CDR3 is 15 amino acids long. In germline, CDR1 is ENHRY, CDR2 SYGVKD. CDR3 amino acids: CAISEPTGTTYEQYF. The CDR3 nucleotides are TGTGCCATCAGTGAGCCGACCGGGACAACCTACGAGCAGTACTTC.

As DNA, the CDR3 is TGTGCCAGTAGTATCCGGGTTCTGCAGCCCCAGCATTTT. The encoded protein is CASSIRVLQPQHF. This chain links TRBV19 with TRBJ1-5; D remains unclear. V lost 3 bases, J lost 7 bases, and 10 bases lay in between. Per the germline V gene, CDR1 is LNHDA and CDR2 is SQIVND (reference sequence). CDR3 length equals 13 residues.

The V and J genes are TRBV7-9 and TRBJ2-1, with TRBD1 identical over 12 bases. The CDR3 contains 14 residues. Germline trimming cut 5 bases from V and 8 bases from J; bases unmatched to any gene: 4. Germline V gene lookup returns CDR1 SEHNR and CDR2 FQNEAQ (reference sequence). The CDR3 region has the DNA TGTGCCAGCAGCCGGGACAGGGGGCCCGATGAGCAGTTCTTC. Translation gives CASSRDRGPDEQFF.

The CDR3 nucleotides are TGTGCCAGCAGTTCGAGCGGGGCGGTATTCAATGAGCAGTTCTTC. This translates into CASSSSGAVFNEQFF. V usage is TRBV7-9 and J usage is TRBJ2-1, with 7 nucleotides matching TRBD2. The CDR3 contains 15 residues. V dropped 6 bases and J dropped 6; count of bases not matched to a gene: 11. Germline lookup yields CDR1 SEHNR and CDR2 FQNEAQ (reference sequence).

The chain is built from TRBV9 and TRBJ2-7, with TRBD1 as a possible D gene (6 bases). Looked up from germline, CDR1 is SGDLS and CDR2 is YYNGEE. V was pared by 4 bases and J by 5 bases, with 16 bases between. The CDR3 runs to 14 residues. The CDR3 DNA reads as TGTGCCAGCAGCCCCAAAGACAGGTACCACGAGCAGTACTTC. This gives the protein CASSPKDRYHEQYF.

V is TRBV6-5 and J is TRBJ1-6, with TRBD1 matching over 8 bases. This CDR3 spans 14 amino acids. Trimming at V came to 7 bases and at J to 9 bases, leaving 8 bases not matched to a gene. CDR1 is MNHEY, CDR2 SVGAGI, per germline. The CDR3 reads CASTPGQGASPLHF. The CDR3 DNA reads TGTGCCAGCACCCCCGGACAGGGAGCTTCACCCCTCCACTTT.

The J gene is TRBJ1-2, the V gene TRBV2; D ambiguous. This CDR3 contains 14 residues. The germline V and J ends were trimmed by 6 bases and 0 bases, with 11 bases remaining between them. The V gene's germline CDR1 is SNHLY and CDR2 FYNNEI. CDR3 bases: TGTGCCAGCAGACCACAGTTAGCTAACTATGGCTACACCTTC. Its protein product is CASRPQLANYGYTF.